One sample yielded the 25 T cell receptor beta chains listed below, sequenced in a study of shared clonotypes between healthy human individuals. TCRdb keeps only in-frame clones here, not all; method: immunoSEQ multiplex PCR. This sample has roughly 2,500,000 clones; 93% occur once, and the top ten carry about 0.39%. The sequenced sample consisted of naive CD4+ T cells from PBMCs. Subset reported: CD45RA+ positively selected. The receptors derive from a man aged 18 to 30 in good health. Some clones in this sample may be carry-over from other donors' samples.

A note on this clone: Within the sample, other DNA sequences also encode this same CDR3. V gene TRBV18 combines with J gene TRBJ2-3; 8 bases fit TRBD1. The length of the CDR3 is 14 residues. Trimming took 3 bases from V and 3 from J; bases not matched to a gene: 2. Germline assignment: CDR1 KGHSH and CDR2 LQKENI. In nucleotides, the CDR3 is TGTGCCAGCTCACCGCGACAGGGGACAGATACGCAGTATTTT. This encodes CASSPRQGTDTQYF.

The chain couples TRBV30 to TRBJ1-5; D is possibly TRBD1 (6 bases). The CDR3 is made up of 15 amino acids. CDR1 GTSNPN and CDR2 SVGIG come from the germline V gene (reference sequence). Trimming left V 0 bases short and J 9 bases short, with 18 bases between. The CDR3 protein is CAWSVRGASSPPQHF. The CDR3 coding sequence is TGTGCCTGGAGTGTTCGGGGGGCTTCCTCCCCGCCCCAGCATTTT.

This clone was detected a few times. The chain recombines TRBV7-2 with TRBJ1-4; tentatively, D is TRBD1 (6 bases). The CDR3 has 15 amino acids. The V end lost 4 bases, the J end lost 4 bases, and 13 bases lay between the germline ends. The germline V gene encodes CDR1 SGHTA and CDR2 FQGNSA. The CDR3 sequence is CASSSQTGNNEKLFF. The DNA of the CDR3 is TGTGCCAGCAGCTCCCAGACAGGAAATAATGAAAAACTGTTTTTT.

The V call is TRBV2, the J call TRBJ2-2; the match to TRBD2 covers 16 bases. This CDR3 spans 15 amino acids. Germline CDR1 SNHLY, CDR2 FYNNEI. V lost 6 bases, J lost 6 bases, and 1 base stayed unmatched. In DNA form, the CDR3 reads TGTGCCAGCAGCGGGACTAGCGGGAGGGCCGGGGAGCTGTTTTTT. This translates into CASSGTSGRAGELFF.

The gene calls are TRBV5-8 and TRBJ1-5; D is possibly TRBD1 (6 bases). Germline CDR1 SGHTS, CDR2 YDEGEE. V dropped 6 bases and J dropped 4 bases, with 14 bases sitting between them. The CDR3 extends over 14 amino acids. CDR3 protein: CASKNRVGNQPQHF. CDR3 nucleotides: TGTGCCAGCAAAAACAGGGTGGGGAATCAGCCCCAGCATTTT.

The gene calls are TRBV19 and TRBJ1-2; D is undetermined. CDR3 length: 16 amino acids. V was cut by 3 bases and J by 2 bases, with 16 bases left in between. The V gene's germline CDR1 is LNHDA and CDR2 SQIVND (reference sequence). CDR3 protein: CASSMVQVRGNYGYTF. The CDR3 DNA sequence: TGTGCCAGTAGTATGGTCCAGGTCAGAGGAAACTATGGCTACACCTTC.

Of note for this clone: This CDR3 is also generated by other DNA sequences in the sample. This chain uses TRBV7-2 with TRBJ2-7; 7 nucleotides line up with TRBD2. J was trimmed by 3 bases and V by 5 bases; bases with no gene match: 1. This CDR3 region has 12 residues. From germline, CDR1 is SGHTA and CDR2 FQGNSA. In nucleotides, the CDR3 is TGTGCCAGCAGCGGGGGGGTCTACGAGCAGTACTTC. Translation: CASSGGVYEQYF.

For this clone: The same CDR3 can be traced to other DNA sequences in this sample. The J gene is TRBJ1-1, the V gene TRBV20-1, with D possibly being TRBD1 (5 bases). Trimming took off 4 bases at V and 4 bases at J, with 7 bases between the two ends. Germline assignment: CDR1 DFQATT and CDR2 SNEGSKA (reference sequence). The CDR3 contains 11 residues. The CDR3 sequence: CSAKGSTEAFF. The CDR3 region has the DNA TGCAGTGCTAAGGGGTCCACTGAAGCTTTCTTT.

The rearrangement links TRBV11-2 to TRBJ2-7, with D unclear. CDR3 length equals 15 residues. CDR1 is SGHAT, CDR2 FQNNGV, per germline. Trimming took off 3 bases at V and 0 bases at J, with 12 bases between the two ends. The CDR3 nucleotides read TGTGCCAGCAGCTTGTTGGGCAGTGCCTCCTACGAGCAGTACTTC. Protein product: CASSLLGSASYEQYF.

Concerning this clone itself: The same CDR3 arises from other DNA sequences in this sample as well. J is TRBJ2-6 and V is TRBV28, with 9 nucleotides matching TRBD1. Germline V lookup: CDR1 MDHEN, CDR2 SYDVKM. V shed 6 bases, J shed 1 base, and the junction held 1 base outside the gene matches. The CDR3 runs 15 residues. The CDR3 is CASRTGGSGANVLTF. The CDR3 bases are TGTGCCAGCAGGACAGGGGGGTCTGGGGCCAACGTCCTGACTTTC.

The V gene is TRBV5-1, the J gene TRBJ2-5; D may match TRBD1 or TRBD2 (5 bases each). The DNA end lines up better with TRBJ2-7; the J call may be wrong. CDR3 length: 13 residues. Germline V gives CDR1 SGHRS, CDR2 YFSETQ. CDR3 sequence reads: CASSWDGAYEQYF. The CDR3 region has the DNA TGCGCCAGCAGCTGGGACGGCGCCTACGAGCAGTACTTC.

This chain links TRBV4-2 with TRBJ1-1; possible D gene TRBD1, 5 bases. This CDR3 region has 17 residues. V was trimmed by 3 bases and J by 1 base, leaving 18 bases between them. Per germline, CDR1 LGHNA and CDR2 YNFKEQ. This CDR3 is CASSHPGHTLENTEAFF. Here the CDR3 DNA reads TGTGCCAGCAGCCATCCCGGACATACCTTGGAGAACACTGAAGCTTTCTTT.

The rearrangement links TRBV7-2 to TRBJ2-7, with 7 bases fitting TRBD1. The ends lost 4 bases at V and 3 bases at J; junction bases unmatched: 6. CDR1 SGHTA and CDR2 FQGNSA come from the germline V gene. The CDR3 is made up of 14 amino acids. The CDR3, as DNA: TGTGCCAGCAGCTCATACGGGACAGTCTACGAGCAGTACTTC. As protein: CASSSYGTVYEQYF.

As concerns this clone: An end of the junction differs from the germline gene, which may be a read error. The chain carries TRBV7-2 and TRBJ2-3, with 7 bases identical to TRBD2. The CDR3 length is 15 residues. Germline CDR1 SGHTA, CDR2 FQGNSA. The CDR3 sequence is CASTPGGRSTDTQYF. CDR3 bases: TGTGCCAGCACCCCCGGCGGGAGAAGCACCGATACGCAGTATTTT.

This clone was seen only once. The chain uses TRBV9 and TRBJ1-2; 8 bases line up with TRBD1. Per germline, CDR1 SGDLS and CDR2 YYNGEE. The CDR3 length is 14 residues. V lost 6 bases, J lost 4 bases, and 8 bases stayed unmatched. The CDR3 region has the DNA TGTGCCAGCAACGGACAGGGATCATCCTATGGCTACACCTTC. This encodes CASNGQGSSYGYTF.

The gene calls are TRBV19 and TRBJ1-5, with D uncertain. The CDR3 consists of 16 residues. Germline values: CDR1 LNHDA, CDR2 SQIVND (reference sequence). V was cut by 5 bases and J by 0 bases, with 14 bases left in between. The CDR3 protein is CASSYAGPNSNQPQHF. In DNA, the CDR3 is TGTGCCAGTAGTTACGCAGGTCCCAATAGCAATCAGCCCCAGCATTTT.

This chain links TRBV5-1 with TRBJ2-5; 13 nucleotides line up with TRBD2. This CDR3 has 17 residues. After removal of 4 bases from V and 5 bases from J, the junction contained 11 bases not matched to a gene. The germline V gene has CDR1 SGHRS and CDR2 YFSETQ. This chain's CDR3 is CASSPRLAGGGWETQYF. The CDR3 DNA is TGCGCCAGCAGCCCCAGACTAGCGGGAGGCGGCTGGGAGACCCAGTACTTC.

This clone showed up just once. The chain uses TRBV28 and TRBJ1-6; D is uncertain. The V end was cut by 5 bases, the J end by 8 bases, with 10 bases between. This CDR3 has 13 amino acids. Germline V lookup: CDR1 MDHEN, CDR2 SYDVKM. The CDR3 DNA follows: TGTGCCAGCAGTCCGCGAGGGTATTCACCCCTCCACTTT. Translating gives CASSPRGYSPLHF.

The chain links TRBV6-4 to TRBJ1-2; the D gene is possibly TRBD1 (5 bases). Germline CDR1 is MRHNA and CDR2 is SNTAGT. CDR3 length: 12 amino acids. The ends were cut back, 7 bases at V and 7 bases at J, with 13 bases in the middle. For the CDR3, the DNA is TGTGCCAGCACCCCGCCGGGGGGTGGCTACACCTTC. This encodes CASTPPGGGYTF.

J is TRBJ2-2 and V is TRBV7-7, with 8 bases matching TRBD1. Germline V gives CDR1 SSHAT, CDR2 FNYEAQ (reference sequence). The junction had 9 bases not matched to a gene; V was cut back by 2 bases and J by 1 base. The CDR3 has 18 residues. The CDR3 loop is CASSLPIAGTGNTGELFF. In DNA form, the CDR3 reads TGTGCCAGCAGCTTACCGATCGCCGGGACAGGGAACACCGGGGAGCTGTTTTTT.

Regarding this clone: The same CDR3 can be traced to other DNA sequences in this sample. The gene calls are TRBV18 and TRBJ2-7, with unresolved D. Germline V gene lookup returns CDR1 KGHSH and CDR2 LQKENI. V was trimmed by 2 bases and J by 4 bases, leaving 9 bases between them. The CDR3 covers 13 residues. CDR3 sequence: CASSPGAPYEQYF. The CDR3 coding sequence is TGTGCCAGCTCACCAGGAGCCCCTTACGAGCAGTACTTC.

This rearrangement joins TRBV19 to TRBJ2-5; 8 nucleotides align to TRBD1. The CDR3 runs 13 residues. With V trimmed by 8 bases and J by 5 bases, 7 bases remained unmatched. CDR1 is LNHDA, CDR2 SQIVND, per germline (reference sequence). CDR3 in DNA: TGTGCCAGTCGGACAGGGCCTGGGGAGACCCAGTACTTC. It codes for CASRTGPGETQYF.

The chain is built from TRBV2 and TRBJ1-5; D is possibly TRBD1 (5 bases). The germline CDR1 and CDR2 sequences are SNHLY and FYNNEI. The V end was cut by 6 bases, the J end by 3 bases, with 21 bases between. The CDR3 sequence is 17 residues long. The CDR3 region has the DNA TGTGCCAGCAGGAAGTCGGGGGGAGTTGGGTACAATCAGCCCCAGCATTTT. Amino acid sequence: CASRKSGGVGYNQPQHF.

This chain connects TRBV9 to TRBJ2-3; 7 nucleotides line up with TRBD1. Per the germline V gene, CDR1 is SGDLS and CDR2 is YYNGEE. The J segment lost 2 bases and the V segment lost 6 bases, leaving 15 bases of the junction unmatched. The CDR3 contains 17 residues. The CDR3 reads CASTPHRGQSSTDTQYF. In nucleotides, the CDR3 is TGTGCCAGCACCCCCCACCGGGGACAGAGTTCCACAGATACGCAGTATTTT.

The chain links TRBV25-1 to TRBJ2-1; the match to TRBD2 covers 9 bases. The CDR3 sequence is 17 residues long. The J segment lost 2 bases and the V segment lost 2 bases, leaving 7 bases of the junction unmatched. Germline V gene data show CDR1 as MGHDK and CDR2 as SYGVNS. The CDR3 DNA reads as TGTGCCAGCAGTGAAATTAGCGGGAGAGGGACCTACAATGAGCAGTTCTTC. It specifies CASSEISGRGTYNEQFF.